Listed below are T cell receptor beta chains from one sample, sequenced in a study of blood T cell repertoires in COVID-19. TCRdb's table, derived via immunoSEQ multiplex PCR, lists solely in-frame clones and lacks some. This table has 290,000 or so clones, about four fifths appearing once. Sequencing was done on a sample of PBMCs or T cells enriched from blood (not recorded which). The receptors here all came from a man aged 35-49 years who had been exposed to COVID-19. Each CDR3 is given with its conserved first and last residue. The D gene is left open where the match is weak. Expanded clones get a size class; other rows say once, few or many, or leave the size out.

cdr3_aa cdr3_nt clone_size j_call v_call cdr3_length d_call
CAGSTGFGYTF TGTGCCGGATCAACAGGGTTTGGCTACACCTTC - TRBJ1-2 TRBV19 11 -
CASSQRQSQINQPQHF TGTGCCAGTAGTCAACGACAGAGTCAGATTAATCAGCCCCAGCATTTT - TRBJ1-5 TRBV19 16 -
CASRTLSDTQYF TGTGCCAGCAGGACTTTGTCAGATACGCAGTATTTT - TRBJ2-3 TRBV12-3/TRBV12-4 12 -
CASSLVSRGPFEAFF TGTGCCAGCAGCTTAGTCTCCAGGGGGCCGTTTGAAGCTTTCTTT - TRBJ1-1 TRBV7-8 15 TRBD1
CASSRVGLQGNSPLHF TGTGCCAGCAGCCGAGTGGGACTTCAGGGAAACTCACCCCTCCACTTT few TRBJ1-6 TRBV11-2 16 -
CASRHMNTEAFF TGTGCCAGCAGGCACATGAACACTGAAGCTTTCTTT - TRBJ1-1 TRBV9 12 -
CASSSGLAGFDWQFF TGTGCTAGCAGCTCGGGACTAGCGGGATTCGATTGGCAGTTCTTC - TRBJ2-1 TRBV7-7 15 TRBD2
CATSENTIYF TGTGCCACCTCAGAAAACACCATATATTTT - TRBJ1-3 TRBV10-3 10 -
CASRLVEGEGAKNIQYF TGTGCCAGTCGACTAGTCGAGGGGGAGGGAGCCAAAAACATTCAGTACTTC once TRBJ2-4 TRBV5-5 17 -
CASSQDPTGLNSPLHF TGTGCCAGCAGCCAAGACCCAACAGGGTTGAATTCACCCCTCCACTTT few TRBJ1-6 TRBV5-6 16 -
CASSPDGDTIYF TGTGCCAGCAGTCCGGACGGGGACACCATATATTTT - TRBJ1-3 TRBV27 12 -
CASSYLQGPGNTIYF TGTGCCAGCAGTTACTTACAGGGTCCTGGAAACACCATATATTTT - TRBJ1-3 TRBV3-1/TRBV3-2 15 -
CASSERGGGPQHF TGTGCCAGCAGTGAAAGGGGCGGCGGGCCCCAGCATTTT - TRBJ1-5 TRBV6-4 13 -
CSALSRETQYF TGCAGTGCTCTGTCTCGGGAGACCCAGTACTTC - TRBJ2-5 TRBV20-1 11 -
CASSLSGGSKNIQYF TGTGCCAGCAGCTTGAGCGGCGGCTCCAAAAACATTCAGTACTTC - TRBJ2-4 TRBV7-9 15 -
CASSQDPPRVDGYTF TGTGCCAGCAGCCAAGATCCCCCCAGGGTAGATGGCTACACCTTC - TRBJ1-2 TRBV3-1/TRBV3-2 15 -
CASSDSSREQFF TGTGCCAGCAGCGACTCGTCACGGGAGCAGTTCTTC - TRBJ2-1 TRBV12-3/TRBV12-4 12 -
CASSYPTAASGRATTYEQYF TGTGCCAGCAGTTACCCAACGGCGGCTAGCGGCCGCGCTACTACCTACGAGCAGTACTTC - TRBJ2-7 TRBV6-2/TRBV6-3 20 TRBD2
CASSEQQNYGYTF TGCGCCAGCAGTGAGCAACAGAACTATGGCTACACCTTC - TRBJ1-2 TRBV10-1 13 -
CSARDISEAFF TGCAGTGCTAGAGATATCTCTGAAGCTTTCTTT - TRBJ1-1 TRBV20-1 11 -
CASSLNPSFIYEQYF TGTGCCAGCAGCTTAAATCCTAGCTTCATTTACGAGCAGTACTTC few TRBJ2-7 TRBV7-8 15 -
CASSYHRNGGCEQFF TGTGCCAGCAGTTATCACAGAAATGGTGGTTGTGAGCAGTTCTTC - TRBJ2-1 TRBV6-5 15 -
CASSLDVGGEQFF TGTGCCAGCAGCTTGGATGTGGGGGGTGAGCAGTTCTTC - TRBJ2-1 TRBV5-4 13 -
CASSQGSHNNSPLHF TGTGCCAGCAGTCAGGGGTCACACAATAATTCACCCCTCCACTTT - TRBJ1-6 TRBV27 15 -
CASSPGTGGETQYF TGTGCCAGCAGTCCCGGGACAGGGGGTGAGACCCAGTACTTC - TRBJ2-5 TRBV3-1/TRBV3-2 14 TRBD1
CAWASRQRTLHGYTF TGTGCCTGGGCGAGCCGACAGAGGACCCTACATGGCTACACCTTC few TRBJ1-2 TRBV30 15 -
CASSYPSGTEINYGYTF TGTGCCAGCAGCTACCCCTCCGGGACAGAGATTAACTATGGCTACACCTTC - TRBJ1-2 TRBV11-3 17 TRBD1
CAWISGRVYGYTF TGTGCCTGGATTAGTGGCAGGGTTTATGGCTACACCTTC few TRBJ1-2 TRBV30 13 -
CASSLPTSGYEQYF TGCGCCAGCAGCTTGCCGACTAGCGGTTACGAGCAGTACTTC - TRBJ2-7 TRBV5-1 14 TRBD2
CASSRTGTGGHDRVSTEAFF TGTGCCAGCAGCAGAACCGGGACAGGGGGCCATGATAGAGTAAGCACTGAAGCTTTCTTT few TRBJ1-1 TRBV21-1 20 -
CASSRPGYLADEQYF TGTGCCAGCTCACGCCCTGGCTACCTAGCGGACGAGCAGTACTTC - TRBJ2-7 TRBV18 15 TRBD2
CASKGAEYGYTF TGTGCCAGTAAAGGGGCTGAATATGGCTACACCTTC few TRBJ1-2 TRBV19 12 -
CASSIDPRGHQPQHF TGTGCCAGTAGTATAGATCCCCGAGGGCATCAGCCCCAGCATTTT - TRBJ1-5 TRBV19 15 -
CASSLDSVFTDTQYF TGTGCCAGCAGCCTGGACTCCGTATTCACAGATACGCAGTATTTT - TRBJ2-3 TRBV3-1/TRBV3-2 15 -